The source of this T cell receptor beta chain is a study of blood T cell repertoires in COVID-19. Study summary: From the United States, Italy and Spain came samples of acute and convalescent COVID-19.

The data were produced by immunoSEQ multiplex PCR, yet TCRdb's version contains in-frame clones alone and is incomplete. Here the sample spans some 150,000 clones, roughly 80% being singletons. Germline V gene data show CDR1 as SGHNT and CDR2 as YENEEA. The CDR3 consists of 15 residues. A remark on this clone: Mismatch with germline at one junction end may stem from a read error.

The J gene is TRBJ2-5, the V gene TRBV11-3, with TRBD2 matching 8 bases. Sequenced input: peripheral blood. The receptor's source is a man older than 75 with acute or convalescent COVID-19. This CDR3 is CASSSRTSGQQTQYF. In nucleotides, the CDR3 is TGTGCCAGCAGCTCACGTACTAGCGGCCAACAGACCCAGTACTTC.